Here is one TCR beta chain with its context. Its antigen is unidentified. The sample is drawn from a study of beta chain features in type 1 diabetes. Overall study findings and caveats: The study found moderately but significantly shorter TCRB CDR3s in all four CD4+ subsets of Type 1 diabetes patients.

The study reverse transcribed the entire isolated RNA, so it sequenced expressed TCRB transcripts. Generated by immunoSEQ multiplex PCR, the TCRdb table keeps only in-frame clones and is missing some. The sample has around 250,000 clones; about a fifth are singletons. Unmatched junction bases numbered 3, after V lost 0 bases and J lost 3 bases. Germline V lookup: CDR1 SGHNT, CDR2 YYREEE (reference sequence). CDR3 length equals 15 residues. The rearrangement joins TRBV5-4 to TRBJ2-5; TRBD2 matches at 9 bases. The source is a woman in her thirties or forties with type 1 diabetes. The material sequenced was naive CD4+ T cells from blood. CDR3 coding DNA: TGTGCCAGCAGCTTGGAATTAGCGGGAGAAGAGACCCAGTACTTC. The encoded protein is CASSLELAGEETQYF.